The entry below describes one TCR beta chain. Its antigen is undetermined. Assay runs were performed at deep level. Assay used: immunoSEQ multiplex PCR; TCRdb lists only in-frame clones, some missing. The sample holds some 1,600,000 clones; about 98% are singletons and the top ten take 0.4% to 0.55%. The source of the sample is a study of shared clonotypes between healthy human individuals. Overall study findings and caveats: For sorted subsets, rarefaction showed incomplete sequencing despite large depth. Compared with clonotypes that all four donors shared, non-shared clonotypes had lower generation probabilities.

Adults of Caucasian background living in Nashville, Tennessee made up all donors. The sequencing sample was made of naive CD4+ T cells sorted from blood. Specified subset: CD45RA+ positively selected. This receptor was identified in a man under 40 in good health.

This chain's CDR3 is CASSPDSGSVNEQFF. The CDR3, as DNA: TGCGCCAGCAGCCCTGATAGCGGGAGTGTCAATGAGCAGTTCTTC. This chain joins TRBV5-1 and TRBJ2-1, with 9 nucleotides matching TRBD2. Germline V gene data show CDR1 as SGHRS and CDR2 as YFSETQ. The CDR3 length is 15 residues. The V gene end was trimmed by 4 bases and the J gene end by 6 bases; junction bases not matched to a gene: 8.